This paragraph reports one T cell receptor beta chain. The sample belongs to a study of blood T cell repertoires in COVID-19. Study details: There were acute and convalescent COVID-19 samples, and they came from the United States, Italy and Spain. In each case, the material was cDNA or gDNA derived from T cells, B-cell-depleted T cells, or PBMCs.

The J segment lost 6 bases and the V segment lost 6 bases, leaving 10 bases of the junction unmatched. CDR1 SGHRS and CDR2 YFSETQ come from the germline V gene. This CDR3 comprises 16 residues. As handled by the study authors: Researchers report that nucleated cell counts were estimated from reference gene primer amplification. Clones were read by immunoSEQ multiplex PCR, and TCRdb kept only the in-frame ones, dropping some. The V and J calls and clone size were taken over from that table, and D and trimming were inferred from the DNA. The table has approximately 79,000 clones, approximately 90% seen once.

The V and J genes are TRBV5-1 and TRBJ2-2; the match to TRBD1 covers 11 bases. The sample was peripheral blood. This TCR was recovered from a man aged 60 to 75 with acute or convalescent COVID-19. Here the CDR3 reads CASTLGGTGGAGELFF. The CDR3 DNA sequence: TGCGCCAGCACCCTGGGCGGGACAGGGGGTGCCGGGGAGCTGTTTTTT.